These T cell receptor beta chains were read from a single sample in a study of Ad26.COV2.S vaccination and SARS-CoV-2 variants. The protocol was immunoSEQ multiplex PCR, while the TCRdb copy is restricted to in-frame clones and leaves out a portion. The sample consists of about 380,000 clones, about 80% of them appearing once. Sequencing was performed on peripheral blood, taken in a trial of Ad26.COV2.S vaccine versus placebo. The receptors derive from a person aged 18-65 years who received the Ad26.COV2.S COVID-19 vaccine or a placebo. The CDR3 runs from the conserved cysteine through the conserved F or W. The D gene is left open where the match is weak. Clone size appears in some rows only: once, few, many, or a class for an expanded clone.

d_call: TRBD1; j_call: TRBJ1-5; clone_size: NA; v_call: TRBV5-6; cdr3_nt: TGTGCCAGCAGCGTACTTGGACAGGGCCATCAGCCCCAGCATTTT; cdr3_aa: CASSVLGQGHQPQHF
d_call: TRBD1; j_call: TRBJ1-6; clone_size: NA; v_call: TRBV6-2/TRBV6-3; cdr3_nt: TGTGCCAGCAGTTACGGGGCAGGGGGCTGGTCACCCCTCCACTTT; cdr3_aa: CASSYGAGGWSPLHF
d_call: NA; j_call: TRBJ1-2; clone_size: NA; v_call: TRBV27; cdr3_nt: TGTGCCAGCAGTTTAGGGGGAACCTATGGCTACACCTTC; cdr3_aa: CASSLGGTYGYTF
d_call: NA; j_call: TRBJ1-2; clone_size: NA; v_call: TRBV18; cdr3_nt: TGTGCCAGCTCACCGGGTCGGGCAGCTTCAATCTATGGCTACACCTTC; cdr3_aa: CASSPGRAASIYGYTF
d_call: TRBD1; j_call: TRBJ2-7; clone_size: NA; v_call: TRBV25-1; cdr3_nt: TGTGCCAGCAGTGGGGACAGCTACGAGCAGTACTTC; cdr3_aa: CASSGDSYEQYF
d_call: NA; j_call: TRBJ1-1; clone_size: NA; v_call: TRBV27; cdr3_nt: TGTGCCAGCAGTTTATCGCCATGGGACACTGAAGCTTTCTTT; cdr3_aa: CASSLSPWDTEAFF
d_call: NA; j_call: TRBJ2-2; clone_size: NA; v_call: TRBV24-1; cdr3_nt: TGTGCCACCAGTGCATCGGGGCGGGAGAACACCGGGGAGCTGTTTTTT; cdr3_aa: CATSASGRENTGELFF
d_call: NA; j_call: TRBJ1-4; clone_size: once; v_call: TRBV6-6; cdr3_nt: TGTGCCAGCAGCCTGTTGGGTGAAAAACTGTTTTTT; cdr3_aa: CASSLLGEKLFF
d_call: NA; j_call: TRBJ2-7; clone_size: NA; v_call: TRBV6-5; cdr3_nt: TGTGCCAGCGGTCAGGGGCTCAACGAGCAGTACTTC; cdr3_aa: CASGQGLNEQYF
d_call: TRBD2; j_call: TRBJ2-1; clone_size: NA; v_call: TRBV7-2; cdr3_nt: TGTGCCAGCAGCGTGACTAGCGGGGCCTACAATGAGCAGTTCTTC; cdr3_aa: CASSVTSGAYNEQFF
d_call: TRBD2; j_call: TRBJ2-7; clone_size: NA; v_call: TRBV13; cdr3_nt: TGTGCCAGCAGCCGTACCCCGGGGGGGGCAGGGTACGAGCAGTACTTC; cdr3_aa: CASSRTPGGAGYEQYF